A single sample is the source of the 4 T cell receptor beta chains below, sequenced in a study of glioma-infiltrating T cells. Using RNA template, CDR3s of TCR alpha and beta were amplified with iRepertoire arm-PCR. TCRdb passed the multiplex PCR reads through MiXCR, listing each CDR3 protein once. The profile covers around 390,000 distinct CDR3 sequences, with about 40% appearing a single time and 12% taken by the ten largest. The sample taken for sequencing was glioma tissue, nonneoplastic brain tissue, or PBMCs (not recorded which). These TCRs come from a human donor with low-grade glioma or glioblastoma, undergoing nonglioma brain surgery, or in good health (not recorded which).

The chain has TRBV19 and TRBJ2-3, with 10 nucleotides matching TRBD1. Unmatched junction bases numbered 8, after V lost 6 bases and J lost 5 bases. CDR3 length: 15 amino acids. Per germline, CDR1 LNHDA and CDR2 SQIVND (reference sequence). The DNA of the CDR3 is TGTGCCAGTAGCTTGCCCCGGGACAGGGGAGATACGCAGTATTTT. This encodes CASSLPRDRGDTQYF.

The table lists this clonotype with many counts. This sequence joins TRBV6-5 and TRBJ2-3, with no clear D. CDR3 length: 14 amino acids. V gave up 0 bases and J gave up 0 bases, with 4 bases separating them. The germline gives CDR1 MNHEY, CDR2 SVGAGI. This chain's CDR3 is CASSYSRSTDTQYF. The CDR3 region has the DNA TGTGCCAGCAGTTACTCTCGGAGCACAGATACGCAGTATTTT.

The V and J genes are TRBV7-2 and TRBJ1-2; TRBD1 might be the D (6 bases). The CDR3 length is 13 residues. Per the germline V gene, CDR1 is SGHTA and CDR2 is FQGNSA. Between the trimmed V and J ends, which lost 5 bases and 0 bases, there was a span of 7 bases. The CDR3 bases are TGTGCCAGCAGCAGACAGGCTAACTATGGCTACACCTTC. Residues: CASSRQANYGYTF.

This clonotype was seen a few times. The rearrangement uses TRBV19 and TRBJ1-1; 9 bases are a match to TRBD1. This CDR3 comprises 15 residues. The germline gives CDR1 LNHDA, CDR2 SQIVND (reference sequence). Trimming at V came to 5 bases and at J to 5 bases, leaving 9 bases not matched to a gene. The CDR3 protein is CASSPLQGAATEAFF. DNA for the CDR3: TGTGCCAGTAGTCCCTTACAGGGGGCAGCGACTGAAGCTTTCTTT. Full variable domain (remainder filled in from reference TRBV19 and TRBJ1-1): DGGITQSPKYLFRKEGQNVTLSCEQNLNHDAMYWYRQDPGQGLRLIYYSQIVNDFQKGDIAEGYSVSREKKESFPLTVTSAQKNPTAFYLCASSPLQGAATEAFFGQGTRLTVV.